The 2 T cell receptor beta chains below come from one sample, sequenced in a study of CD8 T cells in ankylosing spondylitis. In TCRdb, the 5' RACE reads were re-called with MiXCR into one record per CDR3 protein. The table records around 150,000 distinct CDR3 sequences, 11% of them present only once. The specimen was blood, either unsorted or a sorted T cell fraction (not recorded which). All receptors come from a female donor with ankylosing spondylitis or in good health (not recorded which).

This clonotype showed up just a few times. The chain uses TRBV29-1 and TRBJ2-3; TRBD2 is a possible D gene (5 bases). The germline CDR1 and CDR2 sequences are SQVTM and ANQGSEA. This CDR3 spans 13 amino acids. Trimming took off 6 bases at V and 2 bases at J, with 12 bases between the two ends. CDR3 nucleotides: TGCAGCGTCCCCAGCGGTCCCACAGATACGCAGTATTTT. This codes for CSVPSGPTDTQYF.

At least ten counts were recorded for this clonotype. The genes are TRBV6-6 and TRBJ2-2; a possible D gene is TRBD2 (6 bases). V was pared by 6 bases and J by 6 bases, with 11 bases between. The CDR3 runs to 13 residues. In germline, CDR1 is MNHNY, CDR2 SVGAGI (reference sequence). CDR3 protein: CASSWRDSGELFF. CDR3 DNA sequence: TGTGCCAGCAGCTGGAGGGACTCCGGGGAGCTGTTTTTT.